This TCR beta chain was recorded in a study of brain T cells in children with intractable seizures. Described time point: blood from clinic visit 5 months post-surgery; TSC patient then seizure free. Sequencing was limited to surgery cases with top T cell transcript signatures in brain tissue. Pre-surgery treatment included at least one anti-epileptic drug. V shed 3 bases and J shed 0 bases, with 7 bases lying between them. The CDR3 has 14 amino acids. CDR1 and CDR2 from the germline V gene are SGDLS and YYNGEE. Assay used: immunoSEQ multiplex PCR; TCRdb lists only in-frame clones, some missing. The table lists hundreds of thousands of clones, 93% of them singletons.

The material was peripheral blood, obtained roughly 5 months after surgery. The source is a boy under two years old with tuberous sclerosis and intractable seizures. This chain links TRBV9 with TRBJ2-1; D gene unclear. CDR3 bases: TGTGCCAGCAGCGCGCGAAGCTCCTACAATGAGCAGTTCTTC. It yields the protein CASSARSSYNEQFF.